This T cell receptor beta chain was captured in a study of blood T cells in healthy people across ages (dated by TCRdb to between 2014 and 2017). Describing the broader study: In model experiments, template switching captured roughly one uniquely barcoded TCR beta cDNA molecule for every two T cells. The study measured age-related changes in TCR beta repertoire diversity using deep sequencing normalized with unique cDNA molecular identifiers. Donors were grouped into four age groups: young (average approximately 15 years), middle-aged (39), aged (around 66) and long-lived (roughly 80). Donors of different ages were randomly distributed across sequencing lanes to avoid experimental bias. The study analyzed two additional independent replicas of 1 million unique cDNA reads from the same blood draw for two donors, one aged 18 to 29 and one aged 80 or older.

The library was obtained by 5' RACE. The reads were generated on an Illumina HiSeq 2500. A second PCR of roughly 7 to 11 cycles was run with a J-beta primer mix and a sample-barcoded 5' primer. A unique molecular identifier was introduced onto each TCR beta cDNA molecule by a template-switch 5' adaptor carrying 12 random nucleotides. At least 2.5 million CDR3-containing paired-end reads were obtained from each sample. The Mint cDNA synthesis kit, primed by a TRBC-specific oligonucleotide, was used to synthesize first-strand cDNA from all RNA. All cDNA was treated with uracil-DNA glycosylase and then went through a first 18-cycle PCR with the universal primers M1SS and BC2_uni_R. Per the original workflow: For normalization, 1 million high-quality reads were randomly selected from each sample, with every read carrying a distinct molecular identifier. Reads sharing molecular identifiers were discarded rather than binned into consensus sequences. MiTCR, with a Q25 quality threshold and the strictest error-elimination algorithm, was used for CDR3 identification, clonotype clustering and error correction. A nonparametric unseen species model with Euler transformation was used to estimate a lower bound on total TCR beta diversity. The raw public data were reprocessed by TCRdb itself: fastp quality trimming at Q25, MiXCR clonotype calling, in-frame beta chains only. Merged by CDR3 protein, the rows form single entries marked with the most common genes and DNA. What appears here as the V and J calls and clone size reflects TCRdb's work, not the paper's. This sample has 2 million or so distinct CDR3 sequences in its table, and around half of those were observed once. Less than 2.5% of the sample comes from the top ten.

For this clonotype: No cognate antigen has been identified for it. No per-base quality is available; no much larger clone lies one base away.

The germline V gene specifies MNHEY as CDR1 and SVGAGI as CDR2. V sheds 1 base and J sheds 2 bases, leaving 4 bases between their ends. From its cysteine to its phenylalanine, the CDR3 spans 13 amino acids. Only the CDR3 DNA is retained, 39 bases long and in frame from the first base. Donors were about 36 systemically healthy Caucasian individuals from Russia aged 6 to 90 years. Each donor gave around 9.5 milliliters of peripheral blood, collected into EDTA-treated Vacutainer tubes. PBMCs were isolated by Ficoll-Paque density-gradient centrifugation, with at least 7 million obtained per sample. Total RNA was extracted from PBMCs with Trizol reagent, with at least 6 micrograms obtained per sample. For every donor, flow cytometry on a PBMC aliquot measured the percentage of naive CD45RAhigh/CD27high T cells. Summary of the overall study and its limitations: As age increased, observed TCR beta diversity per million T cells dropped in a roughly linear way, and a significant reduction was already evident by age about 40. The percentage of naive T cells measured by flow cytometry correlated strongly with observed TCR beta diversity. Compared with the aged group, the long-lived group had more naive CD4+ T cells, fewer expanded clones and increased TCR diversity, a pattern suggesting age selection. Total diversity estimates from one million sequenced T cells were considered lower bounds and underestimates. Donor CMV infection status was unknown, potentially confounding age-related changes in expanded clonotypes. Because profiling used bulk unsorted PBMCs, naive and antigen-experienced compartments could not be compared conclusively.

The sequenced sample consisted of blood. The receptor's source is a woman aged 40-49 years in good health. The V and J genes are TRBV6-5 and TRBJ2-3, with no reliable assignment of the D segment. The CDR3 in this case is CASSYFDTDTQYF. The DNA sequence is TGTGCCAGCAGTTACTTCGACACAGATACGCAGTATTTT.